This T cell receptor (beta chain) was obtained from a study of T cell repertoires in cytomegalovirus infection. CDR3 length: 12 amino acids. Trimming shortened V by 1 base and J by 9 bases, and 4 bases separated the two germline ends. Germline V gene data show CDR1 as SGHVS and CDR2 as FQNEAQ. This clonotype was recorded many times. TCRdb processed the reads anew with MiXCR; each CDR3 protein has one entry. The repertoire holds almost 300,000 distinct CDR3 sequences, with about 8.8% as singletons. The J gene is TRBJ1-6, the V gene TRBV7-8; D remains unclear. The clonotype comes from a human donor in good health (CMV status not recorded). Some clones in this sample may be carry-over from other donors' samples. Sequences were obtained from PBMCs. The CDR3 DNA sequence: TGTGCCAGCAGCTTAGTGACTTCACCCCTCCACTTT. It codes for CASSLVTSPLHF.